This TCR beta chain was profiled in a study of T cell responses to AZD1222 COVID-19 vaccine. On the study more broadly: Analysis merged second doses at about 4 or about 12 weeks.

Profiling relied on immunoSEQ multiplex PCR, and the TCRdb table lists in-frame clones only, not all of them. The sample holds around 140,000 clones; 90% to 95% are singletons and the top ten take over 1.1%. Trimming pared 0 bases from V and 1 base from J, leaving 13 bases between. The CDR3 has 16 residues. Germline CDR1 SGHRS, CDR2 YFSETQ. Findings of the study overall: Clonal diversity may have been underestimated in mostly white British donors.

Details on this clone: Its antigen is unidentified.

The input for sequencing was peripheral blood, taken on day 0 of AZD1222 vaccination. The clonotype comes from an adult in good health. The chain carries TRBV5-1 and TRBJ1-1; unclear D gene. The CDR3 DNA sequence: TGCGCCAGCAGCTTGGTTCTCGGAGAACGGAACACTGAAGCTTTCTTT. It is translated as CASSLVLGERNTEAFF.